Reported below is one TCR beta chain. Its specificity is not known. These data come from a study of blood T cells in healthy people across ages. Study background: The template switching approach captured approximately one barcoded beta molecule for every two T cells. Findings of the study overall: Researchers deemed the diversity estimates from one million T cells underestimates. Any conclusive comparison of naive versus antigen-experienced cells was prevented by using unsorted PBMCs.

The sample, about 9.7 milliliters of peripheral blood, was drawn from each donor. Combining a sample-barcoded 5' primer with a J-beta primer mix, a second PCR ran for roughly 7 to 11 cycles. Each CDR3 protein is one row after TCRdb ran MiXCR on the 5' RACE reads. This table has about 970,000 distinct CDR3 sequences, approximately 50% appearing once. The receptor's source is a woman aged 60-75 years in good health. The source material was blood.

The CDR3 DNA follows: TGTGCCAGCAGTCGAGGGACGAAGCCTAATTCACCCCTCCACTTT. Translation: CASSRGTKPNSPLHF. J is TRBJ1-6 and V is TRBV27; the D gene is possibly TRBD1 (5 bases). Looked up from germline, CDR1 is MNHEY and CDR2 is SMNVEV (reference sequence). The CDR3 is 15 amino acids. The V and J ends lost 5 bases and 6 bases respectively, with 14 bases between them.